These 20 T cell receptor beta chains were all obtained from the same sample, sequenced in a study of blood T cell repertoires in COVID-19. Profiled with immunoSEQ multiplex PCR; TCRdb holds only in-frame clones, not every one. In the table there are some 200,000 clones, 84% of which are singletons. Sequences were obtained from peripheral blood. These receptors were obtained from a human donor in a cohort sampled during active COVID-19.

The CDR3 DNA is TGTGCCAGCAGTGTCAGGGTAGGGGAAAAACTGTTTTTT. It translates to CASSVRVGEKLFF. The chain joins TRBV25-1 to TRBJ1-4, with D possibly TRBD1 on 5 matching bases. CDR1 and CDR2 (germline): MGHDK, SYGVNS. V was pared by 4 bases and J by 8 bases, with 11 bases between. The CDR3 spans 13 residues. The full variable domain, with the rest looked up from reference TRBV25-1 and TRBJ1-4, is EADIYQTPRYLVIGTGKKITLECSQTMGHDKMYWYQQDPGMELHLIHYSYGVNSTEKGDLSSESTVSRIRTEHFPLTLESARPSHTSQYLCASSVRVGEKLFFGSGTQLSVL.

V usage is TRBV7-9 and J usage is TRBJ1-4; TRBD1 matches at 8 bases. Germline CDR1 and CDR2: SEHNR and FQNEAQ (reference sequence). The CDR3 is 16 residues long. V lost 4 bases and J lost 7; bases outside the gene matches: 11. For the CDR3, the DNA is TGTGCCAGCAGCTCAAACTCAGGGGGCGCGGGTGAAAAACTGTTTTTT. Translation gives CASSSNSGGAGEKLFF.

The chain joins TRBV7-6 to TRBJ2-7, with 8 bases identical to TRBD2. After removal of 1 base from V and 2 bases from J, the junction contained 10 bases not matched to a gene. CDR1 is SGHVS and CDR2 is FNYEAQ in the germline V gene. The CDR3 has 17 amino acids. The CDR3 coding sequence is TGTGCCAGCAGCTTAGTAGCGGGACCAACAACCCCCTACGAGCAGTACTTC. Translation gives CASSLVAGPTTPYEQYF.

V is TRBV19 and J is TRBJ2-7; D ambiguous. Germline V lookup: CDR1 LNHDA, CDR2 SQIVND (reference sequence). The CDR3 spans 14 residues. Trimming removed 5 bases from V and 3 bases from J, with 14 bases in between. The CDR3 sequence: CASSPLGSLYEQYF. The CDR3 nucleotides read TGTGCCAGTAGTCCCCTGGGCAGCCTCTACGAGCAGTACTTC.

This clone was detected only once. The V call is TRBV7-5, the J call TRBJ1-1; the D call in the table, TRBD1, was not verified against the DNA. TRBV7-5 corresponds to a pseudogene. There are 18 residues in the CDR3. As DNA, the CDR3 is TGTGTCAGAAGCTTAGCAGGGGATTGGATACGACTGAACACTGAAGCTTTCTTT. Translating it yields CVRSLAGDWIRLNTEAFF.

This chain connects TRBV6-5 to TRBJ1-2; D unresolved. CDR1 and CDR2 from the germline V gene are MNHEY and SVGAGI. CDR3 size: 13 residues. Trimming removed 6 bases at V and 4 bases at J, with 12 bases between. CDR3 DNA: TGTGCCAGCAGACAGAGGGATTCCTATGGCTACACCTTC. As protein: CASRQRDSYGYTF.

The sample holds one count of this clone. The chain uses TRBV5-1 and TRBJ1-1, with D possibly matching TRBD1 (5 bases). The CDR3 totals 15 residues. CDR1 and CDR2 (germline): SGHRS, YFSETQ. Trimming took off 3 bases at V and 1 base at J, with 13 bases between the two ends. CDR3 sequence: CASSSSQGTNTEAFF. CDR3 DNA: TGCGCCAGCAGCTCCTCCCAGGGTACGAACACTGAAGCTTTCTTT. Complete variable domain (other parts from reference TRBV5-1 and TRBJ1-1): KAGVTQTPRYLIKTRGQQVTLSCSPISGHRSVSWYQQTPGQGLQFLFEYFSETQRNKGNFPGRFSGRQFSNSRSEMNVSTLELGDSALYLCASSSSQGTNTEAFFGQGTRLTVV.

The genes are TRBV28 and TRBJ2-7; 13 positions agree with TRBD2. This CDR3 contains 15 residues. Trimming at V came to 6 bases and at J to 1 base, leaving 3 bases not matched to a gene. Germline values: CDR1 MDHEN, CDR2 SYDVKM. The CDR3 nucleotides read TGTGCCAGCAGACGGGGACTAGCGGGATCCTACGAGCAGTACTTC. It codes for CASRRGLAGSYEQYF.

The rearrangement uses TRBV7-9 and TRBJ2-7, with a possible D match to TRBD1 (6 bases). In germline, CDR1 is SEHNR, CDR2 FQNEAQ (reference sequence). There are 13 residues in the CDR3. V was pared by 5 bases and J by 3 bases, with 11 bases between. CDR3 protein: CASSPEGVYEQYF. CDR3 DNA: TGTGCCAGCAGCCCCGAGGGGGTCTACGAGCAGTACTTC.

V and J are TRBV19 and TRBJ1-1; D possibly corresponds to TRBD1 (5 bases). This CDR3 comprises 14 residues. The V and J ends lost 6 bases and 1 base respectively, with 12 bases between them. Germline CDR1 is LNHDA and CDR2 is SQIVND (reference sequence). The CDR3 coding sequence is TGTGCCAGTAGGGTGGGGGAGGGGAACACTGAAGCTTTCTTT. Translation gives CASRVGEGNTEAFF.

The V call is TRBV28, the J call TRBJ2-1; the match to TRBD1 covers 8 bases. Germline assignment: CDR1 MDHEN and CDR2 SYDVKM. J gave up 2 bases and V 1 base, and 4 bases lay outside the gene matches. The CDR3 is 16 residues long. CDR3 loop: CASSLYGTGPYNEQFF. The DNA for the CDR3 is TGTGCCAGCAGTTTATACGGGACAGGACCCTACAATGAGCAGTTCTTC.

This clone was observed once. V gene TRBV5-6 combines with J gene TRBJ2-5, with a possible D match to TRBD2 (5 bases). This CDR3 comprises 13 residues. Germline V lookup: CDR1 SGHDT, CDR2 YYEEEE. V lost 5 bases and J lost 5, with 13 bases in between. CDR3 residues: CASRTTGLETQYF. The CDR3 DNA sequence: TGTGCCAGCAGAACCACTGGACTGGAGACCCAGTACTTC.

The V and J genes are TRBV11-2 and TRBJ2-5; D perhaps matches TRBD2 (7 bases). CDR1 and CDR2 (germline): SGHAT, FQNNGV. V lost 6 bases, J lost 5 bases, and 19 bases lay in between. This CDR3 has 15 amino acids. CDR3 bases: TGTGCCAGCAGTTTTAGCGGGTCTCAGGGGGAGACCCAGTACTTC. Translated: CASSFSGSQGETQYF.

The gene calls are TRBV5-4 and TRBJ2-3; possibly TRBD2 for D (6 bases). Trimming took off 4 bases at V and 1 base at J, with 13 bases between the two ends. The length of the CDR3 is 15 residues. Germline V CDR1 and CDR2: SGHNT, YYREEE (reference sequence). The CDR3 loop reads CASSPTGGGTDTQYF. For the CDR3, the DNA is TGTGCCAGCAGCCCGACCGGAGGGGGCACAGATACGCAGTATTTT.

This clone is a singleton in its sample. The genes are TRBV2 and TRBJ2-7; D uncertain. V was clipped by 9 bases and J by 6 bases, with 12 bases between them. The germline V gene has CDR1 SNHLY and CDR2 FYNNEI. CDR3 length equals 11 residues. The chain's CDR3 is CARGIGSEQYF. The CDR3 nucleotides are TGTGCCAGGGGCATCGGCTCCGAGCAGTACTTC.

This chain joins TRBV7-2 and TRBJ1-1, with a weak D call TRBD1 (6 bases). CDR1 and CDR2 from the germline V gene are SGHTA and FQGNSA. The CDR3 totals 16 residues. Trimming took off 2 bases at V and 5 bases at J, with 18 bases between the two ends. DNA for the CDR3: TGTGCCAGCAGCTTAATGGGGGCGGGGGTAGTGACTGAAGCTTTCTTT. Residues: CASSLMGAGVVTEAFF.

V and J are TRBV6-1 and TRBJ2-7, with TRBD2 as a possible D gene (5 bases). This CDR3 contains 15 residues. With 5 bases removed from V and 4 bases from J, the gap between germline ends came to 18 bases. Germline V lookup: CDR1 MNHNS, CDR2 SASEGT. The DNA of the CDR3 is TGTGCCAGCAGTCGCTCTCCAGCGGAATCATACGAGCAGTACTTC. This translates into CASSRSPAESYEQYF.

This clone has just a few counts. DNA of the CDR3: TGTGCCAGCAGTTTGAACGGGGTACCCTTCTCTGGGGCCAACGTCCTGACTTTC. Translating it yields CASSLNGVPFSGANVLTF. The J gene is TRBJ2-6, the V gene TRBV28; D perhaps matches TRBD2 (5 bases). CDR3 size: 18 residues. Germline lookup yields CDR1 MDHEN and CDR2 SYDVKM. Between the trimmed V and J ends, which lost 3 bases and 0 bases, there was a span of 15 bases.

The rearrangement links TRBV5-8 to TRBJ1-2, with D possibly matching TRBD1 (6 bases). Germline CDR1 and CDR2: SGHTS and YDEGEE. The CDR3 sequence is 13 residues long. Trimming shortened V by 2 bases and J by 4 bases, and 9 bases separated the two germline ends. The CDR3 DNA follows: TGTGCCAGCAGCTTTCGGGGGGCCTATGGCTACACCTTC. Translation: CASSFRGAYGYTF.

CDR3 nucleotide sequence: TGTGCCAGCAGGTCAGGGAACCTTGGTGAGCAGTTCTTC. Protein: CASRSGNLGEQFF. V and J are TRBV28 and TRBJ2-1; maybe TRBD1 (5 bases). Germline lookup yields CDR1 MDHEN and CDR2 SYDVKM. Trimming stripped 6 bases from V and 9 bases from J, with 15 bases between. The CDR3 has 13 residues. The full variable domain, with the rest looked up from reference TRBV28 and TRBJ2-1, is DVKVTQSSRYLVKRTGEKVFLECVQDMDHENMFWYRQDPGLGLRLIYFSYDVKMKEKGDIPEGYSVSREKKERFSLILESASTNQTSMYLCASRSGNLGEQFFGPGTRLTVL.